The 32 T cell receptor beta chains below were found in one sample sequenced in a study of blood T cell repertoires in COVID-19. Here immunoSEQ multiplex PCR was the method, and the copy in TCRdb shows in-frame clones only, minus some. The table records around 200,000 clones, around 87% of them present only once. The sequenced sample was peripheral blood. These receptors all stem from a man aged 55 to 70 who had recovered from COVID-19.

The chain carries TRBV6-1 and TRBJ2-7, with a possible D match to TRBD1 (5 bases). V gave up 5 bases and J gave up 2 bases, with 10 bases separating them. Germline CDR1 is MNHNS and CDR2 is SASEGT. The CDR3 extends over 13 amino acids. The CDR3 reads CASSYDRTYEQYF. Written as DNA, the CDR3 is TGTGCCAGCAGTTATGACAGAACCTACGAGCAGTACTTC.

V is TRBV5-1 and J is TRBJ2-3, with 9 bases aligning to TRBD2. V trimming: 7 bases; J trimming: 3 bases; junction bases outside the gene matches: 9. CDR1 and CDR2 (germline): SGHRS, YFSETQ. The CDR3 is 15 residues long. The DNA for the CDR3 is TGCGCCAGCGGAGTAGCGGGAGCGAGAACAGATACGCAGTATTTT. Translated, it gives CASGVAGARTDTQYF.

The chain uses TRBV11-3 and TRBJ2-1, with D tentatively TRBD1 (5 bases). Looked up from germline, CDR1 is SGHNT and CDR2 is YENEEA. The CDR3 covers 11 residues. Trimming pared 6 bases from V and 10 bases from J, leaving 10 bases between. In DNA, the CDR3 is TGTGCCAGCAGTCAGGGTCGCGAGCAGTTCTTC. Amino acid sequence: CASSQGREQFF. The variable domain in full, with the rest retrieved from reference TRBV11-3 and TRBJ2-1, is EAGVVQSPRYKIIEKKQPVAFWCNPISGHNTLYWYLQNLGQGPELLIRYENEEAVDDSQLPKDRFSAERLKGVDSTLKIQPAELGDSAVYLCASSQGREQFFGPGTRLTVL.

The chain recombines TRBV24-1 with TRBJ2-1; 10 bases are shared with TRBD2. Trimming at V came to 5 bases and at J to 7 bases, leaving 7 bases not matched to a gene. The CDR3 sequence is 15 residues long. Germline V gene lookup returns CDR1 KGHDR and CDR2 SFDVKD. The CDR3 sequence: CATSAALAGQNEQFF. The CDR3 DNA reads as TGTGCCACCAGTGCTGCACTAGCGGGGCAGAATGAGCAGTTCTTC.

The chain links TRBV9 to TRBJ2-7; no firm D call. Germline V CDR1 and CDR2: SGDLS, YYNGEE. The CDR3 covers 14 residues. The V end was cut by 0 bases, the J end by 2 bases, with 9 bases between. The CDR3 region is CASSVALAPYEQYF. The CDR3 DNA reads TGTGCCAGCAGCGTAGCTCTCGCGCCCTACGAGCAGTACTTC.

This CDR3 is CASSLDRRGRTGELFF. CDR3 bases: TGTGCCAGCAGCTTAGACCGAAGAGGGAGAACCGGGGAGCTGTTTTTT. This rearrangement joins TRBV11-2 to TRBJ2-2; possible D gene TRBD2, 5 bases. The V and J ends lost 0 bases and 5 bases respectively, with 13 bases between them. Germline V gives CDR1 SGHAT, CDR2 FQNNGV. The CDR3 spans 16 residues.

The gene calls are TRBV4-1 and TRBJ2-5, with D perhaps TRBD1 (5 bases). Trimming cost V 1 base and J 2 bases, with 11 bases left between them. Germline CDR1 is MGHRA and CDR2 is YSYEKL. The CDR3 is 15 amino acids. CDR3 sequence (DNA): TGCGCCAGCAGCCAAGGGGGCTACCAACAAGAGACCCAGTACTTC. Protein: CASSQGGYQQETQYF.

Concerning this clone itself: At one of its ends the junction is not consistent with the germline gene, which may arise from a read error. This chain connects TRBV28 to TRBJ1-4; perhaps TRBD1 as D (6 bases). Germline V gene sequence: CDR1 MDHEN, CDR2 SYDVKM. This CDR3 contains 14 residues. The CDR3 DNA reads as TGTGCCACCAGTTCTGGACAGTTAAATGAAAAACTGTTTTTT. Translated, it gives CATSSGQLNEKLFF.

This clone was seen a single time. This chain uses TRBV29-1 with TRBJ2-1, with 11 bases matching TRBD2. Germline V gene lookup returns CDR1 SQVTM and CDR2 ANQGSEA. The CDR3 totals 16 residues. V lost 4 bases, J lost 0 bases, and 5 bases stayed unmatched. CDR3 in DNA: TGCAGCGTTGCGGGACTAGCGGAATACTCCTACAATGAGCAGTTCTTC. The encoded protein is CSVAGLAEYSYNEQFF.

This clone was detected once. The gene calls are TRBV4-1 and TRBJ2-7; 9 bases are shared with TRBD2. Trimming removed 4 bases from V and 4 bases from J; junction bases left unmatched: 8. This CDR3 has 15 amino acids. Per germline, CDR1 MGHRA and CDR2 YSYEKL. CDR3 amino acids: CASSLRLAEFYEQYF. The CDR3 DNA reads as TGCGCCAGCAGCCTAAGACTAGCGGAGTTTTACGAGCAGTACTTC.

J is TRBJ2-7 and V is TRBV6-5, with TRBD1 matching 9 bases. The CDR3 length is 16 residues. Trimming removed 0 bases from V and 3 bases from J; junction bases left unmatched: 6. Looked up from germline, CDR1 is MNHEY and CDR2 is SVGAGI. The CDR3 sequence is CASSYSSGTGYYEQYF. The CDR3 DNA reads as TGTGCCAGCAGTTACTCTTCGGGGACAGGGTACTACGAGCAGTACTTC.

V gene TRBV19 combines with J gene TRBJ2-7; D is uncertain. The CDR3 sequence is 14 residues long. Per germline, CDR1 LNHDA and CDR2 SQIVND (reference sequence). V was trimmed by 6 bases and J by 6 bases, leaving 18 bases between them. CDR3 sequence: CASRAPSTRSEQYF. The CDR3 bases are TGTGCCAGTAGGGCCCCCAGTACCCGCAGCGAGCAGTACTTC.

The chain carries TRBV28 and TRBJ1-2, with TRBD1 matching over 8 bases. V lost 2 bases to trimming and J lost 3 bases; unmatched junction nucleotides: 8. The CDR3 consists of 16 residues. The V gene's germline CDR1 is MDHEN and CDR2 SYDVKM. The CDR3 protein is CASSLRGQGADYGYTF. CDR3 bases: TGTGCCAGCAGTTTACGCGGTCAGGGGGCTGACTATGGCTACACCTTC.

CDR3 sequence reads: CASSLGGGPTYEQYF. The CDR3, as DNA: TGTGCCAGCAGCTTAGGCGGGGGCCCTACCTACGAGCAGTACTTC. The chain has TRBV7-2 and TRBJ2-7, with TRBD2 as a possible D gene (7 bases). The germline V gene has CDR1 SGHTA and CDR2 FQGNSA. The germline V and J ends were trimmed by 1 base and 2 bases, with 12 bases remaining between them. The CDR3 spans 15 residues.

This rearrangement joins TRBV27 to TRBJ2-7, with 10 bases aligning to TRBD2. V shed 6 bases, J shed 2 bases, and the junction held 4 bases outside the gene matches. The CDR3 has 14 residues. Germline values: CDR1 MNHEY, CDR2 SMNVEV (reference sequence). DNA of the CDR3: TGTGCCAGCAGACTAGCGGGAAATACCTACGAGCAGTACTTC. Its translation: CASRLAGNTYEQYF.

This rearrangement joins TRBV5-1 to TRBJ2-1; 15 bases are a match to TRBD2. Germline-derived CDR1 and CDR2 are SGHRS and YFSETQ. J was trimmed by 10 bases and V by 2 bases; bases with no gene match: 7. The CDR3 extends over 16 amino acids. CDR3 bases: TGCGCCAGCAGCTTCTCCGGGACTAGCGGGAGGCCCGAGCAGTTCTTC. Protein product: CASSFSGTSGRPEQFF.

The gene calls are TRBV5-4 and TRBJ2-1; 10 nucleotides line up with TRBD2. Per the germline V gene, CDR1 is SGHNT and CDR2 is YYREEE (reference sequence). V trimming: 1 base; J trimming: 7 bases; junction bases outside the gene matches: 5. This CDR3 is 15 amino acids long. CDR3 DNA: TGTGCCAGCAGCTTGCAAGCGGGGGGGCCTAATGAGCAGTTCTTC. Encoded protein: CASSLQAGGPNEQFF.

The chain joins TRBV12-3 or TRBV12-4 to TRBJ2-7; D unclear. The ends were cut back, 3 bases at V and 0 bases at J, with 6 bases in the middle. This CDR3 has 13 amino acids. The CDR3, as DNA: TGTGCCAGCAGTTTGGGCTTCTCCTACGAGCAGTACTTC. Translating gives CASSLGFSYEQYF.

This chain uses TRBV4-1 with TRBJ1-5, with D perhaps matching TRBD1 (6 bases). Per germline, CDR1 MGHRA and CDR2 YSYEKL. There are 16 residues in the CDR3. The ends were cut back, 1 base at V and 5 bases at J, with 15 bases in the middle. CDR3 sequence reads: CASSQGLLQGYQPQHF. The CDR3 DNA reads as TGCGCCAGCAGCCAAGGACTGCTACAGGGTTATCAGCCCCAGCATTTT.

This sequence joins TRBV3-1 (or the pseudogene TRBV3-2) and TRBJ1-1, with D unresolved. From germline, CDR1 is LGHDT and CDR2 YNNKEL (reference sequence). The V gene lost 0 bases and the J gene lost 5 bases, with 7 bases spanning the gap. The CDR3 has 13 residues. CDR3 DNA sequence: TGTGCCAGCAGCCAAGATATCCGGACTGAAGCTTTCTTT. Protein sequence: CASSQDIRTEAFF.

The rearrangement uses TRBV7-9 and TRBJ1-2; the match to TRBD1 covers 9 bases. The CDR3 length is 18 residues. The V gene's germline CDR1 is SEHNR and CDR2 FQNEAQ (reference sequence). J lost 2 bases, V lost 4 bases, and 14 bases had no gene match. Here the CDR3 DNA reads TGTGCCAGCAGCTCCACGGACAGGGGAGTCGAGTTAAACTATGGCTACACCTTC. As protein: CASSSTDRGVELNYGYTF.

This clone came up a few times. V usage is TRBV5-8 and J usage is TRBJ2-5, with TRBD2 matching 14 bases. CDR3 length equals 19 residues. The V gene's germline CDR1 is SGHTS and CDR2 YDEGEE. V shed 4 bases and J 0 bases; nucleotides not matched to a gene: 11. The CDR3 loop reads CASSPGLAGGFYNQETQYF. In nucleotides, the CDR3 is TGTGCCAGCAGCCCCGGACTAGCGGGAGGATTTTACAACCAAGAGACCCAGTACTTC.

This clone turned up a few times. V gene TRBV29-1 combines with J gene TRBJ2-1; TRBD1 aligns across 10 bases. V gave up 6 bases and J gave up 6 bases; unmatched junction bases: 8. In germline, CDR1 is SQVTM, CDR2 ANQGSEA. This CDR3 is 14 amino acids long. As DNA, the CDR3 is TGCAGCGTGGACTGGACAGGGGGGCCCAATGAGCAGTTCTTC. Amino acid sequence: CSVDWTGGPNEQFF.

The rearrangement uses TRBV7-6 and TRBJ2-7; 7 bases match TRBD2. The CDR3 is made up of 15 amino acids. Per the germline V gene, CDR1 is SGHVS and CDR2 is FNYEAQ. Losses at the gene ends were 1 base for V and 5 bases for J; bases not matched to a gene: 8. In nucleotides, the CDR3 is TGTGCCAGCAGCTTAGATGCGGCGGGAGCCGACGAGCAGTACTTC. Residues: CASSLDAAGADEQYF. The complete variable domain, with remaining parts taken from reference TRBV7-6 and TRBJ2-7, reads GAGVSQSPRYKVTKRGQDVALRCDPISGHVSLYWYRQALGQGPEFLTYFNYEAQQDKSGLPNDRFSAERPEGSISTLTIQRTEQRDSAMYRCASSLDAAGADEQYFGPGTRLTVT.

This clone was recorded only once. This sequence joins TRBV5-1 and TRBJ2-5; a possible D gene is TRBD2 (7 bases). Per the germline V gene, CDR1 is SGHRS and CDR2 is YFSETQ. V lost 6 bases and J 2 bases, leaving 17 bases between the germline ends. CDR3 length equals 15 residues. In nucleotides, the CDR3 is TGCGCCAGCACCTGGGGGGGACACCTTCAAGAGACCCAGTACTTC. Amino acid sequence: CASTWGGHLQETQYF.

This clone was recorded only once. V usage is TRBV6-2 or TRBV6-3 and J usage is TRBJ1-2, with 8 bases that match TRBD1. The CDR3 is made up of 14 amino acids. With V trimmed by 5 bases and J by 8 bases, 10 bases remained unmatched. The germline V gene encodes CDR1 MNHEY and CDR2 SVGEGT. The CDR3 spells CASSPSGGGGGYTF. The CDR3 DNA follows: TGTGCCAGCAGTCCCTCAGGGGGCGGAGGCGGCTACACCTTC.

As regards this clone: Other DNA sequences from this sample encode an identical CDR3 as well. The chain uses TRBV18 and TRBJ1-2; 8 bases match TRBD1. Germline CDR1 and CDR2: KGHSH and LQKENI. The CDR3 consists of 13 residues. V was pared by 3 bases and J by 3 bases, with 0 bases of the junction left unmatched. The CDR3 DNA follows: TGTGCCAGCTCACCGGACAGGGACTATGGCTACACCTTC. The encoded protein is CASSPDRDYGYTF.

The chain is built from TRBV9 and TRBJ1-2; possible D gene TRBD1, 6 bases. V lost 0 bases to trimming and J lost 8 bases, with 14 bases between them. The CDR3 runs 14 residues. CDR1 SGDLS and CDR2 YYNGEE come from the germline V gene. The CDR3 DNA follows: TGTGCCAGCAGCGTAGAGGGAGGGGGAGGCGGCTACACCTTC. Residues: CASSVEGGGGGYTF.

The chain combines TRBV6-5 with TRBJ2-5, with D tentatively TRBD2 (6 bases). The CDR3 totals 15 residues. The germline V gene has CDR1 MNHEY and CDR2 SVGAGI. Trimming took off 5 bases at V and 5 bases at J, with 18 bases between the two ends. CDR3 nucleotides: TGTGCCAGCAGTATGACTAGTCTCCGAGTTGAGACCCAGTACTTC. Protein sequence: CASSMTSLRVETQYF.

The count of this clone is one. This chain links TRBV19 with TRBJ2-1, with 12 bases aligning to TRBD2. The CDR3 runs to 17 residues. The V segment lost 4 bases and the J segment 6 bases; nucleotides outside the gene matches: 10. Germline V CDR1 and CDR2: LNHDA, SQIVND (reference sequence). The CDR3 loop is CASSTLAGGLLFNEQFF. The CDR3 bases are TGTGCCAGTAGTACCCTAGCGGGGGGGCTCCTATTCAATGAGCAGTTCTTC.

CDR3 DNA: TGTGCCAGCAGTTTAGCGGGAAGCAACTACAATGAGCAGTTCTTC. This sequence encodes CASSLAGSNYNEQFF. This chain links TRBV2 with TRBJ2-1; 8 bases agree with TRBD2. Germline values: CDR1 SNHLY, CDR2 FYNNEI. The CDR3 extends over 15 amino acids. The V and J ends lost 5 bases and 3 bases, in that order; junction bases with no gene match: 6.

This clone was seen a few times. The chain joins TRBV7-6 to TRBJ1-6; 8 bases agree with TRBD1. V dropped 5 bases and J dropped 6; count of bases not matched to a gene: 6. The CDR3 runs to 15 residues. CDR1 and CDR2 from the germline V gene are SGHVS and FNYEAQ. CDR3 residues: CASSRGQGRNSPLHF. The DNA of the CDR3 is TGTGCCAGCAGCAGAGGACAGGGTCGTAATTCACCCCTCCACTTT.